This T cell receptor (beta chain) comes out of a study of blood T cell repertoires in COVID-19. Profiled with immunoSEQ multiplex PCR; TCRdb holds only in-frame clones, not every one. In the table there are about 350,000 clones, around 90% of which are singletons. Trimming cost V 6 bases and J 6 bases; bases outside gene matches: 10. The CDR3 consists of 14 residues. Germline CDR1 and CDR2: MNHEY and SMNVEV (reference sequence). This clonotype originated in a woman aged 18 to 35 who had recovered from COVID-19. V usage is TRBV27 and J usage is TRBJ1-2, with TRBD1 identical over 7 bases. What was sequenced was peripheral blood. The CDR3 protein is CASSTLTGSNGYTF. Here the CDR3 DNA reads TGTGCCAGCAGCACGTTGACAGGGTCAAATGGCTACACCTTC.